This record looks at one T cell receptor (beta chain) sequence and its context. The target antigen is unknown. The sample belongs to a study of cytomegalovirus exposure and HLA in healthy donors. Study findings and constraints: A list of 150 or so TCR beta chains associated with cytomegalovirus was given.

Between the trimmed V and J ends, which lost 3 bases and 2 bases, there was a span of 11 bases. Germline lookup yields CDR1 MRHNA and CDR2 SNTAGT. This CDR3 is 15 amino acids long. Repertoires were generated with immunoSEQ multiplex PCR, while TCRdb's copy carries only in-frame clones and drops some. The table shows 100,000 to 150,000 clones, with roughly 87% occurring only once. Material for sequencing was PBMCs. The TCR originated in a young woman in good health and CMV-seronegative. V usage is TRBV6-4 and J usage is TRBJ2-4, with D maybe TRBD2 (5 bases). DNA for the CDR3: TGTGCCAGCAGTGAGGACGGGGAGTCCAAAAACATTCAGTACTTC. This gives the protein CASSEDGESKNIQYF.